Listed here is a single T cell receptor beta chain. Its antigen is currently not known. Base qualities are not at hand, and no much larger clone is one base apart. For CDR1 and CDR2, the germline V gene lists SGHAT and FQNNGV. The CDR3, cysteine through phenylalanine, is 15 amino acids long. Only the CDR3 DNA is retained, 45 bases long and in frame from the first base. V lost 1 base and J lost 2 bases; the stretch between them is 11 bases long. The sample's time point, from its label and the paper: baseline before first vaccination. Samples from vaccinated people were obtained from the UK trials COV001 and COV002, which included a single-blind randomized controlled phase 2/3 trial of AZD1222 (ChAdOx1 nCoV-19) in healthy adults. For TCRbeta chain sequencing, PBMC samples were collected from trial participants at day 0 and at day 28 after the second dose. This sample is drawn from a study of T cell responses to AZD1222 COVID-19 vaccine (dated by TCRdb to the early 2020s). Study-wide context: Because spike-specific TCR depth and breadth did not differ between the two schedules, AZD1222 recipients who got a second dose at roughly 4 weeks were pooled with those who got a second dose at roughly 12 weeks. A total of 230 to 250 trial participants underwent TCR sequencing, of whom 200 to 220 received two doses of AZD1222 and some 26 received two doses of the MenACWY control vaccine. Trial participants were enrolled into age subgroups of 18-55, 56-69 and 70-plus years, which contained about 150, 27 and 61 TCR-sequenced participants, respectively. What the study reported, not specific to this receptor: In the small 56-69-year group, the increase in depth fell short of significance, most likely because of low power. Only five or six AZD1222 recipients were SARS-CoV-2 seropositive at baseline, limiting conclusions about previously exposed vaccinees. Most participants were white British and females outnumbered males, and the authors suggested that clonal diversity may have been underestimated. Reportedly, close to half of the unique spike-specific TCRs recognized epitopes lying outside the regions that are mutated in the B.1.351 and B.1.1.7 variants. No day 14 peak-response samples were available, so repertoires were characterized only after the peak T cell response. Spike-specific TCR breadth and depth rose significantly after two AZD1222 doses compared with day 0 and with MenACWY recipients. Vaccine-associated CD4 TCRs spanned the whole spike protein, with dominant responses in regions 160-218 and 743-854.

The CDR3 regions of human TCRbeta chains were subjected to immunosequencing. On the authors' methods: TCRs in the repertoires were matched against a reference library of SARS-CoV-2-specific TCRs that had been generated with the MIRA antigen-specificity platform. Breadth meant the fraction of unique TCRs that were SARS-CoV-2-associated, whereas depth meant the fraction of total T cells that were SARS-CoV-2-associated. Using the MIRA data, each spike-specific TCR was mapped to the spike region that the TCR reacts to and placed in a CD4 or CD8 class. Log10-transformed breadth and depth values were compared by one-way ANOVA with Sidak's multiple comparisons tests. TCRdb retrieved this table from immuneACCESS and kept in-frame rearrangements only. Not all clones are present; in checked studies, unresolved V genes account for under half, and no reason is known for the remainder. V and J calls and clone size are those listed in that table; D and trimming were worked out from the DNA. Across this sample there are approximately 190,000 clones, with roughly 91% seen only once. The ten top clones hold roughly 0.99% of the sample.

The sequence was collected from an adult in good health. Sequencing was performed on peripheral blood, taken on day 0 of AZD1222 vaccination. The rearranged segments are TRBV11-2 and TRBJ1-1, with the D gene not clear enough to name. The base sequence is TGTGCCAGCAGCTTAGGCTCTAGACTTAACACTGAAGCTTTCTTT. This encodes CASSLGSRLNTEAFF.